The 19 T cell receptor beta chains presented below share a single source sample, sequenced in a study of vaccination effects on CD4 cells after COVID-19. Sequenced by immunoSEQ multiplex PCR; TCRdb stores in-frame clones only, minus some. This sample yields some 41,000 clones, of which roughly 79% are seen a single time; less than 14% belongs to the top ten. These receptors' targets are unknown. Antigen-specific CD4+ T cells were first expanded with viral peptide pools by the ViraFEST assay and only then sequenced. Subsequent to roughly 9 days of culture, CD4+ T cells were isolated. Having tested negative for nucleocapsid antibodies, the vaccine recipients showed no prior SARS-CoV-2 infection. The source material was CD4+ T cells from PBMCs cultured with SARS-CoV-2 spike peptides, sampled before COVID-19 vaccination. The receptors shown here come from a human donor who received a COVID-19 vaccine.

This clone appeared a single time. The chain is built from TRBV30 and TRBJ2-3; D may be TRBD1 (5 bases). The germline gives CDR1 GTSNPN, CDR2 SVGIG (reference sequence). V was pared by 0 bases and J by 0 bases, with 10 bases between. The CDR3 runs to 15 residues. This CDR3 reads CAWSVLQASTDTQYF. As DNA, the CDR3 is TGTGCCTGGAGTGTACTACAGGCAAGCACAGATACGCAGTATTTT.

CDR3 sequence (DNA): TGTGCCAGCAGCGCGGGACTAGCGGGTGGAGATACGCAGTATTTT. Translated: CASSAGLAGGDTQYF. V gene TRBV2 combines with J gene TRBJ2-3; TRBD2 aligns across 12 bases. V dropped 6 bases and J dropped 5; count of bases not matched to a gene: 6. This CDR3 comprises 15 residues. Germline V gene lookup returns CDR1 SNHLY and CDR2 FYNNEI.

The chain couples TRBV9 to TRBJ1-6; D is unresolved. The germline gives CDR1 SGDLS, CDR2 YYNGEE. V gave up 4 bases and J gave up 9 bases, with 17 bases separating them. This CDR3 region has 15 residues. The DNA of the CDR3 is TGTGCCAGCAGCTCCGCAGACCCCGGCACTTCACCCCTCCACTTT. It yields the protein CASSSADPGTSPLHF. Based on the CDR3 plus reference TRBV9 and TRBJ1-6, the full variable domain is DSGVTQTPKHLITATGQRVTLRCSPRSGDLSVYWYQQSLDQGLQFLIQYYNGEERAKGNILERFSAQQFPDLHSELNLSSLELGDSALYFCASSSADPGTSPLHFGNGTRLTVT.

V and J are TRBV5-4 and TRBJ2-1; D unresolved. Trimming shortened V by 4 bases and J by 1 base, and 12 bases separated the two germline ends. The CDR3 has 15 amino acids. CDR1 SGHNT and CDR2 YYREEE come from the germline V gene (reference sequence). CDR3 loop: CASSLVPLSYNEQFF. The CDR3 DNA reads as TGTGCCAGCAGCCTAGTACCGTTATCCTACAATGAGCAGTTCTTC. The whole variable domain, remainder taken from reference TRBV5-4 and TRBJ2-1, is ETGVTQSPTHLIKTRGQQVTLRCSSQSGHNTVSWYQQALGQGPQFIFQYYREEENGRGNFPPRFSGLQFPNYSSELNVNALELDDSALYLCASSLVPLSYNEQFFGPGTRLTVL.

This clone has more than one count but fewer than ten. DNA for the CDR3: TGTGCCAGCAGCTTAATGGGGGGCTACGAGCAGTACGTC. Translation gives CASSLMGGYEQYV. The V call is TRBV7-9, the J call TRBJ2-7; weak D call: TRBD2 (6 bases). V was shortened by 2 bases and J by 3 bases, with 8 bases between the two germline ends. The CDR3 runs to 13 residues. CDR1 and CDR2 from the germline V gene are SEHNR and FQNEAQ (reference sequence).

V and J are TRBV7-2 and TRBJ1-1; 8 bases are a match to TRBD1. V dropped 1 base and J dropped 5; count of bases not matched to a gene: 6. Per the germline V gene, CDR1 is SGHTA and CDR2 is FQGNSA. The length of the CDR3 is 15 residues. The CDR3 DNA reads as TGTGCCAGCAGCTTAGACCCAGGGGGCGGTACTGAAGCTTTCTTT. Protein: CASSLDPGGGTEAFF. Based on the CDR3 plus reference TRBV7-2 and TRBJ1-1, the full variable domain is GAGVSQSPSNKVTEKGKDVELRCDPISGHTALYWYRQSLGQGLEFLIYFQGNSAPDKSGLPSDRFSAERTGGSVSTLTIQRTQQEDSAVYLCASSLDPGGGTEAFFGQGTRLTVV.

This chain connects TRBV5-1 to TRBJ2-1, with 7 bases aligning to TRBD1. The germline V gene encodes CDR1 SGHRS and CDR2 YFSETQ. V trimming: 2 bases; J trimming: 2 bases; junction bases outside the gene matches: 4. The CDR3 is 15 residues long. CDR3 nucleotide sequence: TGCGCCAGCAGCTTCGATGGGACAGCCTACAATGAGCAGTTCTTC. This encodes CASSFDGTAYNEQFF. The full variable domain, rest sourced from reference TRBV5-1 and TRBJ2-1, is KAGVTQTPRYLIKTRGQQVTLSCSPISGHRSVSWYQQTPGQGLQFLFEYFSETQRNKGNFPGRFSGRQFSNSRSEMNVSTLELGDSALYLCASSFDGTAYNEQFFGPGTRLTVL.

The chain combines TRBV5-3 with TRBJ1-6, with TRBD1 matching over 12 bases. TRBV5-3 carries the ORF label, with uncertain function. The V gene end was trimmed by 1 base and the J gene end by 7 bases; junction bases not matched to a gene: 6. The CDR3 length is 17 residues. The CDR3 loop is CARSLLLGTGGNSPLHF. The CDR3 DNA follows: TGTGCCAGAAGCTTGCTCCTCGGGACAGGGGGCAATTCACCCCTCCACTTT.

The rearrangement joins TRBV4-1 to TRBJ2-1, with 10 nucleotides matching TRBD2. This CDR3 has 15 amino acids. Germline V lookup: CDR1 MGHRA, CDR2 YSYEKL. Unmatched junction bases numbered 7, after V lost 4 bases and J lost 7 bases. CDR3 loop: CASSPRAGGGNEQFF. Here the CDR3 DNA reads TGCGCCAGCAGCCCCCGAGCGGGGGGGGGTAATGAGCAGTTCTTC.

This rearrangement joins TRBV5-1 to TRBJ1-5; the match to TRBD1 covers 7 bases. With 2 bases clipped from V and 6 bases from J, the junction kept 5 bases outside the gene matches. Germline CDR1 and CDR2: SGHRS and YFSETQ. The CDR3 covers 14 residues. This CDR3 is CASSFSGGAQPQHF. The CDR3 DNA reads as TGCGCCAGCAGCTTTTCAGGGGGGGCTCAGCCCCAGCATTTT.

The chain recombines TRBV7-8 with TRBJ1-6, with no clear D. There are 14 residues in the CDR3. Trimming shortened V by 4 bases and J by 0 bases, and 4 bases separated the two germline ends. Looked up from germline, CDR1 is SGHVS and CDR2 is FQNEAQ. CDR3 bases: TGTGCCAGCAGCTCTGGCTCCTATAATTCACCCCTCCACTTT. Protein sequence: CASSSGSYNSPLHF.

This rearrangement joins TRBV6-1 to TRBJ2-3, with 11 bases matching TRBD2. J gave up 6 bases and V 4 bases, and 9 bases lay outside the gene matches. CDR1 is MNHNS and CDR2 is SASEGT in the germline V gene. The CDR3 extends over 16 amino acids. This CDR3 reads CASSVSLAGGWDTQYF. The CDR3 nucleotides are TGTGCCAGCAGTGTAAGCCTAGCGGGGGGATGGGATACGCAGTATTTT.

V gene TRBV5-6 combines with J gene TRBJ1-3; D possibly corresponds to TRBD1 (6 bases). The length of the CDR3 is 14 residues. V gave up 4 bases and J gave up 2 bases, with 10 bases separating them. Germline assignment: CDR1 SGHDT and CDR2 YYEEEE. The CDR3 region has the DNA TGTGCCAGCAGCCCAACAGGGACTGGAAACACCATATATTTT. As protein: CASSPTGTGNTIYF.

V usage is TRBV5-1 and J usage is TRBJ2-5; weak D call: TRBD1 (6 bases). The CDR3 runs to 15 residues. Germline CDR1 is SGHRS and CDR2 is YFSETQ. With 2 bases removed from V and 3 bases from J, the gap between germline ends came to 14 bases. This CDR3 reads CASSFIGTREETQYF. The CDR3 coding sequence is TGCGCCAGCAGCTTTATCGGGACAAGAGAAGAGACCCAGTACTTC. The whole variable domain, remainder taken from reference TRBV5-1 and TRBJ2-5, is KAGVTQTPRYLIKTRGQQVTLSCSPISGHRSVSWYQQTPGQGLQFLFEYFSETQRNKGNFPGRFSGRQFSNSRSEMNVSTLELGDSALYLCASSFIGTREETQYFGPGTRLLVL.

As regards this clone: Other nucleotide sequences in the sample specify the same CDR3. This sequence joins TRBV9 and TRBJ2-5; no clear D. V lost 0 bases to trimming and J lost 1 base, with 7 bases between them. This CDR3 has 14 residues. Germline CDR1 and CDR2: SGDLS and YYNGEE. The CDR3, as DNA: TGTGCCAGCAGCGTAGGCGGCAGCCAAGAGACCCAGTACTTC. Its protein is CASSVGGSQETQYF. Full variable domain (missing parts from reference TRBV9 and TRBJ2-5): DSGVTQTPKHLITATGQRVTLRCSPRSGDLSVYWYQQSLDQGLQFLIQYYNGEERAKGNILERFSAQQFPDLHSELNLSSLELGDSALYFCASSVGGSQETQYFGPGTRLLVL.

The rearrangement links TRBV5-6 to TRBJ2-3; D not resolved. Looked up from germline, CDR1 is SGHDT and CDR2 is YYEEEE. The CDR3 extends over 16 amino acids. V dropped 4 bases and J dropped 4 bases, with 19 bases sitting between them. The CDR3, as DNA: TGTGCCAGCAGCACCTCAAGGTTGAGATCTGCAGATACGCAGTATTTT. Its translation: CASSTSRLRSADTQYF. Based on the CDR3 plus reference TRBV5-6 and TRBJ2-3, the full variable domain is DAGVTQSPTHLIKTRGQQVTLRCSPKSGHDTVSWYQQALGQGPQFIFQYYEEEERQRGNFPDRFSGHQFPNYSSELNVNALLLGDSALYLCASSTSRLRSADTQYFGPGTRLTVL.

V and J are TRBV28 and TRBJ2-5, with 9 bases that match TRBD1. CDR1 is MDHEN, CDR2 SYDVKM, per germline. V shed 2 bases, J shed 2 bases, and the junction held 6 bases outside the gene matches. The CDR3 covers 16 residues. The DNA of the CDR3 is TGTGCCAGCAGTTTACTAGGGACAGGGTCGCAAGAGACCCAGTACTTC. Protein sequence: CASSLLGTGSQETQYF.

The gene calls are TRBV7-8 and TRBJ2-6; TRBD1 agrees at 8 bases. V trimming: 6 bases; J trimming: 1 base; junction bases outside the gene matches: 2. Germline-derived CDR1 and CDR2 are SGHVS and FQNEAQ. There are 15 residues in the CDR3. The CDR3 protein is CASRRTGSGANVLTF. CDR3 bases: TGTGCCAGCAGAAGGACAGGGTCTGGGGCCAACGTCCTGACTTTC.

The rearrangement joins TRBV4-1 to TRBJ2-5; D gene ambiguous. The V end was cut by 0 bases, the J end by 5 bases, with 10 bases between. The length of the CDR3 is 14 residues. The germline CDR1 and CDR2 sequences are MGHRA and YSYEKL. CDR3 amino acids: CASSQDLGRETQYF. CDR3 DNA: TGCGCCAGCAGCCAAGATCTAGGTCGGGAGACCCAGTACTTC.